The rows below give T cell receptor beta chains drawn from one sample of a study of T cells in localized non-small cell lung cancer. Generated by immunoSEQ multiplex PCR, the TCRdb table keeps only in-frame clones and is missing some. The data hold about 33,000 clones, with roughly 90% observed a single time. The sequencing here drew on peripheral blood, taken before any cancer treatment. The receptors were gathered from a man between 40 and 70 years old with stage I lung adenocarcinoma. Both conserved end residues are part of each CDR3. The D gene is left open where the match is weak. Size is omitted from some rows. Given values are once, few, many or a class for expanded clones.

j_call	v_call	d_call	clone_size	cdr3_nt	cdr3_aa
TRBJ1-4	TRBV10-3	NA	NA	TGTGCCATCAGTGAAGGGGGGAGTGGAGAAAAACTGTTTTTT	CAISEGGSGEKLFF
TRBJ2-2	TRBV27	NA	NA	TGTGCCAGCAGTTTTACGGGCACCGGGGAGCTGTTTTTT	CASSFTGTGELFF
TRBJ2-7	TRBV6-1	NA	NA	TGTGCCAGCGGCGATCCGCTCACAGGGAACTACGAGCAGTACTTC	CASGDPLTGNYEQYF
TRBJ2-7	TRBV6-5	NA	NA	TGTGCCAGCAGCCAAGGCTTCGAGCAGTACTTC	CASSQGFEQYF
TRBJ1-3	TRBV6-1	NA	NA	TGTGCCAGCAGTGGGGGGTATTTT	CASSGGYF
TRBJ2-3	TRBV7-8	TRBD1	NA	TGTGCCAGCAGCGCCCACAGGGGAAACACAGATACGCAGTATTTT	CASSAHRGNTDTQYF
TRBJ1-2	TRBV19	TRBD1	NA	TGTGCCAGTAGTCCCCGCCAGGGGGGGGAACTGTTTACCTTC	CASSPRQGGELFTF
TRBJ2-3	TRBV5-1	NA	once	TGCGCCAGCAGGGGAGGGGGGACAGATACGCAGTATTTT	CASRGGGTDTQYF
TRBJ2-7	TRBV6-5	NA	NA	TGTGCCAGCCACGGGCAGCTCTACGAGCAGTACTTC	CASHGQLYEQYF
TRBJ1-2	TRBV9	NA	once	TGTGCCAGCAGCCCCCGCACGGAGGAGTTCTATGGCTACACCTTC	CASSPRTEEFYGYTF
TRBJ1-2	TRBV15	TRBD1	once	TGTGCCACCAGCAAAGGGACAGGGGCGGCTTACTACACCTTC	CATSKGTGAAYYTF
TRBJ1-3	TRBV5-1	NA	once	TGCGCCAGCGCTTTGGGTAGCTCTGGAAACACCATATATTTT	CASALGSSGNTIYF
TRBJ2-7	TRBV19	NA	NA	TGTGCCAGTAGTACTTCCGGAGGGGAGCAGTACTTC	CASSTSGGEQYF